A selection of T cell receptor beta chains follows, all from one sample in a study of regulatory T cells in long-lasting Graves disease. TCRdb used MiXCR to reprocess the multiplex PCR reads, holding one entry per CDR3 protein. Among 350,000 to 500,000 distinct CDR3 sequences, 21% were seen once, and the ten largest hold roughly an eighth. The sequencing here drew on peripheral blood mononuclear cells (PBMCs), taken when the disease was refractory, from a patient treated with antithyroid drugs. The receptors were gathered from a female donor with Graves disease. CDR3s include the opening cysteine and the closing phenylalanine or tryptophan. D genes are given only for firm matches. For some rows the clone size is stated as once, few or many, or as a class when expanded; others skip it.

V: TRBV5-1
size: .
length: 15
D: .
J: TRBJ2-5
CDR3: CASSLRPLGQETQYF
DNA: TGCGCCAGCAGCTTGCGGCCCCTAGGCCAAGAGACCCAGTACTTC

V: TRBV12-3/TRBV12-4
size: many
length: 15
D: .
J: TRBJ1-5
CDR3: CASRQGLYSNQPQHF
DNA: TGTGCCAGCAGGCAGGGTCTCTATAGCAATCAGCCCCAGCATTTT

V: TRBV28
size: many
length: 12
D: .
J: TRBJ2-7
CDR3: CAAGTDHYEQYF
DNA: TGTGCAGCCGGGACGGACCACTACGAGCAGTACTTC

V: TRBV5-1
size: many
length: 15
D: .
J: TRBJ1-2
CDR3: CASSTSGPGYGGHTF
DNA: TGCGCCAGCAGCACCTCTGGGCCAGGCTATGGCGGCCACACCTTC

V: TRBV6-1
size: many
length: 17
D: TRBD2
J: TRBJ2-7
CDR3: CASGRILAGTRTYEQYF
DNA: TGTGCCAGCGGGCGAATTCTAGCGGGGACCAGAACCTACGAGCAGTACTTC

V: TRBV28
size: many
length: 14
D: TRBD1
J: TRBJ1-2
CDR3: CASSLGQGSHGYTF
DNA: TGTGCCAGCAGTTTAGGACAGGGTTCCCATGGCTACACCTTC

V: TRBV28
size: many
length: 15
D: .
J: TRBJ2-7
CDR3: CASSPDVPSSSEQYF
DNA: TGTGCCAGCAGCCCCGACGTACCCTCCTCCTCCGAGCAGTACTTC

V: TRBV20-1
size: few
length: 14
D: .
J: TRBJ2-7
CDR3: CSARSADTAYEQYF
DNA: TGCAGTGCTAGATCCGCGGACACCGCCTACGAGCAGTACTTC

V: TRBV20-1
size: .
length: 14
D: .
J: TRBJ2-7
CDR3: CSASWGSGTYEQYF
DNA: TGCAGTGCTTCCTGGGGTAGCGGTACCTACGAGCAGTACTTC

V: TRBV27
size: many
length: 13
D: .
J: TRBJ1-2
CDR3: CASSLQGNYGYTF
DNA: TGTGCCAGCAGTTTACAGGGAAACTATGGCTACACCTTC

V: TRBV28
size: many
length: 13
D: TRBD1
J: TRBJ1-1
CDR3: CASSPGQTTEAFF
DNA: TGTGCCAGCAGTCCGGGACAGACCACTGAAGCTTTCTTT

V: TRBV12-3/TRBV12-4
size: many
length: 13
D: TRBD1
J: TRBJ2-5
CDR3: CASVLTGGETQYF
DNA: TGTGCCAGCGTCTTAACAGGGGGAGAGACCCAGTACTTC